The 21 T cell receptor beta chains listed next were all sequenced from one sample in a study of shared clonotypes between healthy human individuals. Sequenced by immunoSEQ multiplex PCR; TCRdb stores in-frame clones only, minus some. The sample includes some 2,500,000 clones, roughly 93% seen only once; the top ten take about 0.38%. The source material was naive CD4+ T cells from PBMCs. Indicated subset: CD45RA+ positively selected. The receptors were gathered from a man aged 18 to 30 in good health. Some clones in this sample may be carry-over from other donors' samples.

The rearrangement joins TRBV29-1 to TRBJ2-7, with TRBD1 matching 9 bases. The germline gives CDR1 SQVTM, CDR2 ANQGSEA. Germline trimming cut 3 bases from V and 6 bases from J; bases unmatched to any gene: 6. The CDR3 is 13 amino acids. DNA of the CDR3: TGCAGCGTTGAGGGGACAGGGTTTCTCGAGCAGTACTTC. Its protein product is CSVEGTGFLEQYF.

The CDR3 sequence: CASSLHGQGANVLTF. The CDR3, as DNA: TGTGCCAGCAGCCTACACGGGCAGGGGGCCAACGTCCTGACTTTC. This chain connects TRBV7-2 to TRBJ2-6; the D is unclear. The CDR3 has 15 residues. The ends were cut back, 5 bases at V and 4 bases at J, with 12 bases in the middle. The V gene's germline CDR1 is SGHTA and CDR2 FQGNSA. The full variable domain, in which reference TRBV7-2 and TRBJ2-6 provide the parts outside the CDR3, is GAGVSQSPSNKVTEKGKDVELRCDPISGHTALYWYRQSLGQGLEFLIYFQGNSAPDKSGLPSDRFSAERTGGSVSTLTIQRTQQEDSAVYLCASSLHGQGANVLTFGAGSRLTVL.

This rearrangement joins TRBV7-8 to TRBJ1-5; no clear D gene. V was trimmed by 5 bases and J by 0 bases, leaving 14 bases between them. Germline loops: CDR1 SGHVS, CDR2 FQNEAQ. The CDR3 totals 16 residues. The CDR3 nucleotides read TGTGCCAGCAGCCCTCCCCCGCCGAATAGCAATCAGCCCCAGCATTTT. It codes for CASSPPPPNSNQPQHF.

Points on this clone: The identical CDR3 is also encoded by other nucleotide sequences in the sample. The chain carries TRBV5-4 and TRBJ2-5, with D hard to call. The V gene lost 0 bases and the J gene lost 2 bases, with 5 bases spanning the gap. Germline CDR1 SGHNT, CDR2 YYREEE (reference sequence). The CDR3 has 13 residues. CDR3 region: CASSLGLQETQYF. The CDR3 coding sequence is TGTGCCAGCAGCTTGGGTCTTCAAGAGACCCAGTACTTC.

Only one count was recorded for this clone. This chain uses TRBV19 with TRBJ1-2; 8 bases fit TRBD1. The CDR3 is 14 amino acids. V dropped 6 bases and J dropped 7; count of bases not matched to a gene: 10. Germline CDR1 is LNHDA and CDR2 is SQIVND (reference sequence). CDR3 residues: CASRRPGQAAGYTF. The CDR3 coding sequence is TGTGCCAGTAGGAGACCGGGACAGGCGGCTGGCTACACCTTC.

This sequence joins TRBV7-9 and TRBJ2-5; D is unresolved. Germline values: CDR1 SEHNR, CDR2 FQNEAQ (reference sequence). With 1 base removed from V and 11 bases from J, the gap between germline ends came to 14 bases. The CDR3 runs to 13 residues. CDR3 nucleotides: TGTGCCAGCAGCTTAGGATCTACCGTTATACAGTACTTC. Protein: CASSLGSTVIQYF.

The chain couples TRBV7-2 to TRBJ1-3; no firm D call. This CDR3 spans 11 amino acids. CDR1 is SGHTA and CDR2 is FQGNSA in the germline V gene. V dropped 5 bases and J dropped 2 bases, with 1 base sitting between them. The CDR3: CASSTGNTIYF. CDR3 bases: TGTGCCAGCAGCACTGGAAACACCATATATTTT.

The V and J genes are TRBV27 and TRBJ2-7, with 7 bases lining up with TRBD2. Germline loops: CDR1 MNHEY, CDR2 SMNVEV (reference sequence). The CDR3 consists of 16 residues. Trimming cost V 5 bases and J 0 bases; bases outside gene matches: 10. The chain's CDR3 is CASSQAPGGSSYEQYF. In nucleotides, the CDR3 is TGTGCCAGCAGTCAGGCCCCGGGCGGGAGCTCCTACGAGCAGTACTTC.

The V gene is TRBV28, the J gene TRBJ2-5; TRBD1 might be the D (5 bases). Judging by the DNA end, TRBJ2-7 fits better; the J call may be wrong. This CDR3 has 13 amino acids. Germline values: CDR1 MDHEN, CDR2 SYDVKM. The DNA of the CDR3 is TGTGCCAGCAGTTCGGCAGGGAACTACGAGCAGTACTTC. It translates to CASSSAGNYEQYF.

This clone was found once. The gene calls are TRBV6-6 and TRBJ2-1; 10 bases match TRBD2. The CDR3 is 16 residues long. Losses at the gene ends were 4 bases for V and 2 bases for J; bases not matched to a gene: 5. CDR1 MNHNY and CDR2 SVGAGI come from the germline V gene (reference sequence). The CDR3 is CASSWTSGSAYNEQFF. CDR3 in DNA: TGTGCCAGCAGTTGGACTAGCGGCTCCGCCTACAATGAGCAGTTCTTC.

The chain carries TRBV5-4 and TRBJ2-7; 10 positions match TRBD2. CDR1 and CDR2 from the germline V gene are SGHNT and YYREEE (reference sequence). Germline trimming cut 4 bases from V and 4 bases from J; bases unmatched to any gene: 11. The CDR3 sequence is 16 residues long. The CDR3 DNA is TGTGCCAGCAGCCCGGGGGCTAGCGGGAGTTGGTACGAGCAGTACTTC. Protein: CASSPGASGSWYEQYF.

This clone has just a few counts. V usage is TRBV18 and J usage is TRBJ2-1, with TRBD2 identical over 7 bases. This CDR3 comprises 13 residues. Germline values: CDR1 KGHSH, CDR2 LQKENI. V was pared by 0 bases and J by 10 bases, with 3 bases of the junction left unmatched. The CDR3 reads CASSPPVREEQFF. The CDR3 nucleotides read TGTGCCAGCTCACCACCGGTGCGGGAGGAGCAGTTCTTC.

Only one count was recorded for this clone. The genes are TRBV25-1 and TRBJ1-2; no definite D call. Germline V lookup: CDR1 MGHDK, CDR2 SYGVNS. Deletions cut 0 bases from V and 6 bases from J, with 8 bases between. The CDR3 has 13 amino acids. CDR3 DNA: TGTGCCAGCAGTGAATACAGAGCAGATGGCTACACCTTC. It is translated as CASSEYRADGYTF.

Worth noting for this clone: The sample holds other DNA sequences that translate to the same CDR3. The chain uses TRBV5-4 and TRBJ2-1; D tentatively fits TRBD1 or TRBD2 (5 bases each). Germline V CDR1 and CDR2: SGHNT, YYREEE (reference sequence). This CDR3 is 12 amino acids long. Trimming took off 4 bases at V and 6 bases at J, with 8 bases between the two ends. As DNA, the CDR3 is TGTGCCAGCAGCGGGGCGGGCAATGAGCAGTTCTTC. This gives the protein CASSGAGNEQFF.

The V gene is TRBV2, the J gene TRBJ2-4; 8 bases match TRBD2. CDR1 and CDR2 (germline): SNHLY, FYNNEI. Trimming took 5 bases from V and 8 from J; bases not matched to a gene: 14. The CDR3 consists of 16 residues. The CDR3 nucleotides are TGTGCCAGCAGTTCCCCTTCGGGGGGGCGAGAAGACATTCAGTACTTC. Protein sequence: CASSSPSGGREDIQYF.

This chain links TRBV5-1 with TRBJ2-7; TRBD1 or TRBD2 may be the D gene (5 bases each). The germline gives CDR1 SGHRS, CDR2 YFSETQ. V shed 5 bases and J shed 2 bases, with 11 bases lying between them. The length of the CDR3 is 13 residues. CDR3 nucleotide sequence: TGCGCCAGCAGGAGGGGCAGTCCCTACGAGCAGTACTTC. It specifies CASRRGSPYEQYF.

Details on this clone: Other DNA sequences within the sample encode an identical CDR3. The chain joins TRBV5-4 to TRBJ2-5, with D perhaps TRBD1 or TRBD2 (7 bases each). This CDR3 comprises 15 residues. V was clipped by 0 bases and J by 2 bases, with 11 bases between them. CDR1 is SGHNT and CDR2 is YYREEE in the germline V gene (reference sequence). The CDR3 here is CASSLGGGQQETQYF. The CDR3 coding sequence is TGTGCCAGCAGCTTGGGGGGGGGACAGCAAGAGACCCAGTACTTC.

The chain is built from TRBV2 and TRBJ2-2, with 10 bases lining up with TRBD2. This CDR3 has 16 amino acids. V lost 1 base and J lost 6; bases outside the gene matches: 5. Germline CDR1 reads SNHLY; CDR2 reads FYNNEI. CDR3 protein: CASSEEASGSAGELFF. As DNA, the CDR3 is TGTGCCAGCAGTGAAGAGGCTAGCGGGAGTGCCGGGGAGCTGTTTTTT.

The V and J genes are TRBV18 and TRBJ1-2; TRBD1 matches at 7 bases. V was clipped by 0 bases and J by 2 bases; unmatched bases: 3. CDR1 and CDR2 from the germline V gene are KGHSH and LQKENI. The CDR3 consists of 15 residues. For the CDR3, the DNA is TGTGCCAGCTCACCACCGGTGGGACAGAACTATGGCTACACCTTC. Translating it yields CASSPPVGQNYGYTF. The entire variable domain, with the rest obtained from reference TRBV18 and TRBJ1-2, is as follows: NAGVMQNPRHLVRRRGQEARLRCSPMKGHSHVYWYRQLPEEGLKFMVYLQKENIIDESGMPKERFSAEFPKEGPSILRIQQVVRGDSAAYFCASSPPVGQNYGYTFGSGTRLTVV.

The chain is built from TRBV15 and TRBJ1-2, with 10 bases fitting TRBD1. Germline lookup yields CDR1 LNHNV and CDR2 YYDKDF (reference sequence). V gave up 1 base and J gave up 7 bases; unmatched junction bases: 9. The CDR3 runs to 16 residues. The CDR3 DNA reads as TGTGCCACCAGCAGAGGTTGGGGCAGACAGGGGGCTGGCTACACCTTC. Its protein product is CATSRGWGRQGAGYTF. The complete variable domain, with remaining parts taken from reference TRBV15 and TRBJ1-2, reads DAMVIQNPRYQVTQFGKPVTLSCSQTLNHNVMYWYQQKSSQAPKLLFHYYDKDFNNEADTPDNFQSRRPNTSFCFLDIRSPGLGDTAMYLCATSRGWGRQGAGYTFGSGTRLTVV.

For this clone: The junction does not match germline at one end; this may be a read error. This chain connects TRBV11-2 to TRBJ2-5; TRBD2 matches 13 bases. The CDR3 has 18 amino acids. The germline V gene encodes CDR1 SGHAT and CDR2 FQNNGV. CDR3 coding DNA: TGTGCCAGCAGGTTAGGGGCACTAGCGGGAGGGAACCAAGAGACCCAGTACTTC. This encodes CASRLGALAGGNQETQYF.